A single T cell receptor beta chain is shown here with its context. Its antigen is not known. These data are taken from a study of shared clonotypes between healthy human individuals. General study results and limits: Apart from blood, nothing was sampled; tissue repertoires likely differ.

This table comes from immunoSEQ multiplex PCR, and its TCRdb copy is limited to in-frame clones, with some not included. The sample lists millions of clones, 90% to 95% occurring once. Sequencing was performed on naive CD4+ T cells sorted from blood. As to subset: CD45RA+ positively selected. The TCR was taken from a man younger than 30 in good health.

CDR3 coding DNA: TGTGCCAGCAGTGATGCCAGCAACTCCTACGAGCAGTACTTC. Its protein is CASSDASNSYEQYF. The J gene is TRBJ2-7, the V gene TRBV2; D is unclear. Germline V gene data show CDR1 as SNHLY and CDR2 as FYNNEI. V was shortened by 3 bases and J by 0 bases, with 9 bases between the two germline ends. This CDR3 spans 14 amino acids. The variable domain in full, with the rest retrieved from reference TRBV2 and TRBJ2-7, is EPEVTQTPSHQVTQMGQEVILRCVPISNHLYFYWYRQILGQKVEFLVSFYNNEISEKSEIFDDQFSVERPDGSNFTLKIRSTKLEDSAMYFCASSDASNSYEQYFGPGTRLTVT.